This TCR beta chain was recovered during a study of breast tumors, draining lymph nodes, adjacent tissues. Study observations and caveats: Tumor T cell lymph node origin was a supported hypothesis, not proven. Tumor repertoires ranked between lymph nodes and nontumor tissue in diversity, with V and J gene preferences.

TCRdb reprocessed the multiplex PCR reads with MiXCR, giving one entry per CDR3 protein. The sample carries roughly 100,000 distinct CDR3 sequences, less than 40% recorded once. J lost 8 bases, V lost 4 bases, and 8 bases had no gene match. This CDR3 is built from 13 residues. Germline CDR1 SGHTS, CDR2 YDEGEE. Axillary draining lymph nodes of breast cancer patients supplied the node samples. Many counts were recorded for this clonotype. As yet, its antigen is unknown. The sequenced sample consisted of axillary lymph node tissue. The rearrangement joins TRBV5-8 to TRBJ1-2; 7 bases fit TRBD1. The source of this sequence is a female donor with breast cancer. Some clones in this sample may be carry-over from other donors' samples. The CDR3, as DNA: TGTGCCAGCAGCCCAGGGGGTATGAAGGGCTACACCTTC. Its protein is CASSPGGMKGYTF.